This T cell receptor (beta chain) came from a study of glioma-infiltrating T cells after dendritic cell vaccination. As for the study in general: Monocyte-derived dendritic cells, cultured approximately 7 days with IL-4 and GM-CSF, were pulsed with autologous tumor lysate. Dendritic cell vaccine was injected intradermally three times, biweekly. The study, taken as a whole, reports: Higher TCR clonality did not directly relate to longer survival.

A word on this clone: Its specificity is unknown.

Germline CDR1 reads SGHDT; CDR2 reads YYEEEE. The CDR3 is made up of 13 amino acids. V shed 4 bases and J shed 5 bases, with 11 bases lying between them. The sample's time point: after dendritic cell vaccination, including at tumor progression/relapse. The repertoire was sequenced with immunoSEQ multiplex PCR; TCRdb's copy has only in-frame clones and lacks some. Of tens of thousands of clones in the sample, 85% are singletons; the top ten hold approximately 8%. Material: blood, obtained after dendritic cell vaccination. V usage is TRBV5-6 and J usage is TRBJ2-3; D unclear. This TCR was recovered from a human donor with glioblastoma. The CDR3 sequence: CASSPHRIDTQYF. CDR3 bases: TGTGCCAGCAGCCCACATCGTATAGATACGCAGTATTTT.